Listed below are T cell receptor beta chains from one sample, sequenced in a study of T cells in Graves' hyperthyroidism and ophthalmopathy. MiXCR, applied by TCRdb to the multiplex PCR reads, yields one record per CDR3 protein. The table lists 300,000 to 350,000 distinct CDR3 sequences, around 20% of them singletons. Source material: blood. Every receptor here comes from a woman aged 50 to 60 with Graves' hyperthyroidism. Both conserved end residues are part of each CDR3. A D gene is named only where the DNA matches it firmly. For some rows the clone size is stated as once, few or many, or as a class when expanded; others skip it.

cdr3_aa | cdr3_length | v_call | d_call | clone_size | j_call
CASSQESASGRFRSTYNEQFF | 21 | TRBV14 | TRBD2 | few | TRBJ2-1
CASRRERNYGYTF | 13 | TRBV5-5 | - | many | TRBJ1-2
CASSWGTSGSQETQYF | 16 | TRBV5-1 | TRBD2 | - | TRBJ2-5
CARRLERPSYNEQFF | 15 | TRBV6-5 | - | - | TRBJ2-1
CASSNIAGRQETQYF | 15 | TRBV5-1 | TRBD2 | - | TRBJ2-5
CASGFTGVAGYTF | 13 | TRBV12-5 | TRBD1 | few | TRBJ1-2
CASSLQLNQETQYF | 14 | TRBV13 | - | many | TRBJ2-5
CASSQGVTEAFF | 12 | TRBV3-1 | - | many | TRBJ1-1
CSVNRGNQETQYF | 13 | TRBV29-1 | TRBD1 | many | TRBJ2-5
CASKKGPGEQYF | 12 | TRBV30 | - | many | TRBJ2-7
CASSFPGLGSGELFF | 15 | TRBV7-8 | - | many | TRBJ2-2
CASSLGQGIGQETQYF | 16 | TRBV5-1 | TRBD1 | few | TRBJ2-5
CASSLRWEAKNIQYF | 15 | TRBV7-8 | - | many | TRBJ2-4
CASVLAATDTQYF | 13 | TRBV12-3/TRBV12-4 | TRBD2 | - | TRBJ2-3
CASSPTGTKLYNEQFF | 16 | TRBV27 | TRBD2 | - | TRBJ2-1
CSAPPGGAGANVLTF | 15 | TRBV20-1 | TRBD1 | - | TRBJ2-6
CASSEEEDRGFEQFF | 15 | TRBV6-1 | TRBD1 | few | TRBJ2-1
CASSLVWKATGELFF | 15 | TRBV12-3/TRBV12-4 | - | many | TRBJ2-2
CASSPTLQETGYF | 13 | TRBV18 | - | many | TRBJ2-5
CASSPSGVPYEQYF | 14 | TRBV18 | TRBD2 | many | TRBJ2-7
CASRVDRPRYEQYF | 14 | TRBV13 | TRBD1 | few | TRBJ2-7
CASSFRQGLPGELFF | 15 | TRBV5-5 | - | - | TRBJ2-2
CASSTDRLNSPLHF | 14 | TRBV12-3/TRBV12-4 | - | few | TRBJ1-6
CASSFDRGTSSYNEQFF | 17 | TRBV5-4 | - | few | TRBJ2-1
CAWSPNGKTEAFF | 13 | TRBV30 | - | many | TRBJ1-1
CASSRWGNPSNQPQHF | 16 | TRBV5-6 | - | few | TRBJ1-5
CAISDSGERNEQFF | 14 | TRBV10-3 | - | many | TRBJ2-1
CASSLVAREQFF | 12 | TRBV7-2 | - | many | TRBJ2-1
CASSRGRTYNEQFF | 14 | TRBV14 | - | - | TRBJ2-1
CASSQERRGGGQPQHF | 16 | TRBV4-1 | - | - | TRBJ1-5
CASSLESIRGYTF | 13 | TRBV7-2 | - | few | TRBJ1-2
CASSLQSSFYF | 11 | TRBV28 | - | many | TRBJ2-5
CSARVVGTVGTDTQYF | 16 | TRBV20-1 | TRBD1 | - | TRBJ2-3
CASRDPETGVKNIQYF | 16 | TRBV6-1 | TRBD1 | few | TRBJ2-4
CASSLAGGHSTDTQYF | 16 | TRBV5-4 | TRBD2 | - | TRBJ2-3
CASSLALCRRDSLSLSNQPQHF | 22 | TRBV7-7 | TRBD1 | - | TRBJ1-5
CASGMTSGEQETQYF | 15 | TRBV7-9 | TRBD2 | many | TRBJ2-5
CASSSGRAYQPQHF | 14 | TRBV12-3/TRBV12-4 | - | few | TRBJ1-5
CASRQSTGVHETQYF | 15 | TRBV12-3/TRBV12-4 | - | many | TRBJ2-5
CASSLRGRGRTNEKLFF | 17 | TRBV28 | - | few | TRBJ1-4
CASREGGTVDNEQFF | 15 | TRBV7-2 | - | - | TRBJ2-1
CATRQEHNSPLHF | 13 | TRBV2 | - | many | TRBJ1-6
CSARDSFYEQYF | 12 | TRBV20-1 | - | many | TRBJ2-7
CATWTARRGNTIYF | 14 | TRBV12-3/TRBV12-4 | - | - | TRBJ1-3
CASSPRSGSSYEQYF | 15 | TRBV7-6 | TRBD2 | few | TRBJ2-7
CASSQETGGPDTQYF | 15 | TRBV3-1 | TRBD1 | many | TRBJ2-3
CASSLEGAINSPLHF | 15 | TRBV7-2 | - | many | TRBJ1-6
CASSFIPRINNEQFF | 15 | TRBV27 | - | - | TRBJ2-1
CAISSAGTNTEAFF | 14 | TRBV10-3 | - | many | TRBJ1-1
CSATPIGGAWETQYF | 15 | TRBV20-1 | TRBD2 | - | TRBJ2-5
CASSSGGRTTGELFF | 15 | TRBV12-3/TRBV12-4 | - | many | TRBJ2-2
CASSLEGAGTKNIQYF | 16 | TRBV28 | - | - | TRBJ2-4
CASSPPREGGYTF | 13 | TRBV18 | - | many | TRBJ1-2
CASSFGGLNTEAFF | 14 | TRBV11-1 | - | many | TRBJ1-1
CASTRGQGFSEQYF | 14 | TRBV7-9 | TRBD1 | many | TRBJ2-7
CASSPLGTRNEQFF | 14 | TRBV3-1 | - | many | TRBJ2-1
CASSIGGDEQFF | 12 | TRBV19 | - | - | TRBJ2-1
CSARDPLGGSYEQYF | 15 | TRBV20-1 | - | - | TRBJ2-7